The 9 T cell receptor beta chains below were found in one sample sequenced in a study of T cells in women clearing cervical HPV infection. The method was immunoSEQ multiplex PCR; TCRdb's version includes in-frame clones alone and lacks a portion of them. Its clone listing holds under 45,000 clones. Specimen: blood buffy coat. The receptors here all came from a woman between 18 and 69 years old with a cervical HPV16 infection that either progressed to CIN3+ or cleared (not recorded which).

As to this clone: The read ends 3 residues before the CDR3 terminus; that terminus is restored from the germline J gene. The gene calls are TRBV7-8 and TRBJ2-3; 7 nucleotides align to TRBD1. The CDR3 has 14 amino acids. Per germline, CDR1 SGHVS and CDR2 FQNEAQ. The part of the CDR3 DNA that was read is TGTGCCAGCACCCCTAGGGGGCAGAAAGAGACG. Translating it yields CASTPRGQKET. The complete CDR3 sequence is CASTPRGQKETQYF.

On this clone: Read data end 3 residues before the CDR3 end; the end is taken from the germline J gene. V usage is TRBV20-1 and J usage is TRBJ2-5, with TRBD2 identical over 12 bases. The CDR3 length is 16 residues. V dropped 5 bases and J dropped 4; count of bases not matched to a gene: 11. Germline CDR1 is DFQATT and CDR2 is SNEGSKA (reference sequence). This CDR3 is CSAPRLAGAARETQYF. The sequenced CDR3 bases are TGCAGTGCTCCGAGACTAGCGGGAGCAGCAAGAGAGACC.

With regard to this clone: The CDR3 extends 3 residues past the end of the read, so its final part is completed from the germline J gene. The chain is built from TRBV5-1 and TRBJ2-3, with TRBD1 identical over 7 bases. Germline assignment: CDR1 SGHRS and CDR2 YFSETQ. The CDR3 sequence is 13 residues long. The sequenced CDR3 bases are TGCGCCAGCAGCTTAGGGACAGAAGAGACG. This encodes CASSLGTEET. The entire CDR3 is CASSLGTEETQYF.

As to this clone: The read ends 3 residues early relative to the CDR3; the germline J gene fills the gap. The chain is built from TRBV19 and TRBJ2-2; the D gene is possibly TRBD1 (5 bases). The germline CDR1 and CDR2 sequences are LNHDA and SQIVND (reference sequence). There are 15 residues in the CDR3. Trimming removed 4 bases from V and 4 bases from J, with 13 bases in between. The part of the CDR3 DNA that was read is TGTGCCAGTAGTACTAAGGGGTTTGGCACCGGGGAG. Residues: CASSTKGFGTGE. The entire CDR3 protein reads CASSTKGFGTGELFF.

As regards this clone: Sequencing ends 3 residues short of the CDR3 end; the germline J gene provides the rest. The chain couples TRBV7-9 to TRBJ2-2; maybe TRBD1 (6 bases). This CDR3 is 15 amino acids long. Germline values: CDR1 SEHNR, CDR2 FQNEAQ (reference sequence). The CDR3 spells CASSITGFQDEKLFF. The CDR3 bases that were read are TGTGCCAGCAGCATTACAGGGTTCCAAGATGAAAAG.

With regard to this clone: The CDR3 goes on 3 residues after the read ends, and that part is filled in from the germline J gene. This chain links TRBV18 with TRBJ2-3; D not certain. Trimming pared 4 bases from V and 4 bases from J, leaving 9 bases between. Per germline, CDR1 KGHSH and CDR2 LQKENI. This CDR3 comprises 13 residues. Incomplete CDR3 DNA: TGTGCCAGCTCACTGCGAGAACCAGATACG. Encoded protein: CASSLREPDT. The whole CDR3 protein is CASSLREPDTQYF.

Points on this clone: Sequencing ends 3 residues short of the CDR3 end; the germline J gene provides the rest. The V gene is TRBV6-2 or TRBV6-3, the J gene TRBJ2-1, with 7 bases fitting TRBD2. The junction had 14 bases not matched to a gene; V was cut back by 9 bases and J by 0 bases. Germline V gives CDR1 MNHEY, CDR2 SVGEGT. The CDR3 length is 17 residues. The sequenced CDR3 bases are TGTGCCAGTCCTACGGCTAGCGGTGATAGCTCCTACAATGAG. Protein product: CASPTASGDSSYNE. The entire CDR3 is CASPTASGDSSYNEQFF.

Comment on this clone: The germline gene is not matched at one end of the junction; a read error may be the cause. The CDR3 goes on 3 residues after the read ends, and that part is filled in from the germline J gene. The chain has TRBV2 and TRBJ2-5, with 10 bases identical to TRBD2. The germline CDR1 and CDR2 sequences are SNHLY and FYNNEI. This CDR3 is built from 15 residues. The CDR3 bases that were read are TGTGCCAGCAGGCCAGCGGGGGGGCAGCAAGATACC. Residues: CASRPAGGQQDT. The CDR3 in its entirety is CASRPAGGQQDTQYF.

On this clone: The CDR3 is cut off 3 residues early in the read; its end comes from the germline J gene. This sequence joins TRBV18 and TRBJ1-1; D is uncertain. The CDR3 totals 14 residues. V gave up 2 bases and J gave up 2 bases, with 9 bases separating them. The germline CDR1 and CDR2 sequences are KGHSH and LQKENI. Incomplete CDR3 DNA: TGTGCCAGCTCACCAGAGGGTCTCAACACTGAA. It is translated as CASSPEGLNTE. The full CDR3 protein reads CASSPEGLNTEAFF.